Given below is one TCR beta chain in context. This clonotype was observed a handful of times. Its antigen remains unidentified. No base qualities exist here, and no much larger clone lies one base off it. The lymph node samples were taken from the axillary draining lymph nodes of breast cancer patients. This entry is derived from a study of breast tumors, draining lymph nodes, adjacent tissues (dated by TCRdb to about 2016). Looking at the study overall: The study compared TCR beta repertoires across tumor, adjacent nontumor tissue and axillary lymph nodes from breast cancer patients. In human breast cancer, the study set out to evaluate how tumor, surrounding tissue and draining lymph node repertoires relate to one another and whether T cells may move between these sites. The investigation overall reported the following: Tumor T-cell repertoires showed less diversity than lymph node repertoires and more diversity than nontumor tissue repertoires, and tumor T-cell repertoires showed preferential V and J gene usage. The data were judged consistent with most tumor T cells deriving from the lymph node and then expanding within tumor tissue. The conclusion that tumor T cells originate in lymph nodes was presented as consistent with a hypothesis rather than as directly demonstrated. The similarity between tumor and nontumor tissue repertoires was significantly greater in luminal-like breast cancer than in basal-like breast cancer.

Sequencing instrument: Illumina HiSeq 2000. TCR beta chain libraries were generated through multiplex PCR amplification. High-throughput sequencing was used to analyze the amplified TCR beta chain products. TCRdb reanalyzed the raw reads on its own, using fastp at Q25 for trimming and MiXCR for clone calling, and kept in-frame beta chains. Each CDR3 protein gets just one entry, which takes the most common genes and DNA from the rows behind it. The sample data list 150,000 to 200,000 distinct CDR3 sequences, and 30% to 35% of these were observed just once. 3.8% of the sample is taken by the ten largest. Trimming at the junction amounts to 5 bases on V and 3 bases on J, and the germline ends lie 11 bases apart. The CDR3, cysteine through phenylalanine, is 14 amino acids long. The DNA shown is the 42-base CDR3, in frame from base 1.

The origin of this receptor is a female donor with breast cancer. Some clones in this sample may be carry-over from other donors' samples. The chain uses TRBV12-3 or TRBV12-4 and TRBJ2-4, with no confidently assigned D gene. The material sequenced was axillary lymph node tissue. The CDR3 reads as follows: CASSARKGKNIQYF. The base sequence is TGTGCCAGCAGTGCTCGGAAGGGCAAAAACATTCAGTACTTC.